This T cell receptor (beta chain) comes out of a study of neurological immune-mediated disorders. Overall study results and limits: There were no CDR3 amino acid sequences shared by expanded clones across subjects, a result suggesting private repertoires in all groups. In HTLV-1-associated myelopathy, TCR clonal expansion was greatest, whereas multiple sclerosis had the least, falling below healthy controls.

In germline, CDR1 is SGDLS, CDR2 YYNGEE. The CDR3 is 15 residues long. The V end was cut by 0 bases, the J end by 3 bases, with 11 bases between. This clonotype was detected a few times. Its antigen is not known. Time point here: longitudinal time-point 1 (baseline). Source material was 2 million unsorted PBMCs, stored at -80 °C in RNAlater. cDNA was made by 5'RACE with 10-nucleotide random UMIs. TCRdb re-derived calls from the 5' RACE reads in MiXCR, one entry per CDR3 protein. Of around 60,000 distinct CDR3 sequences in the sample, about 10% are singletons; the top ten hold about 6.6%. This sequence joins TRBV9 and TRBJ2-3; possibly TRBD2 for D (5 bases). Input material: PBMCs. This sequence was found in a male donor with HTLV-1-associated myelopathy (HAM/TSP). The CDR3 DNA is TGTGCCAGCAGCGTAGAGGTTAGCGCTACAGATACGCAGTATTTT. Encoded protein: CASSVEVSATDTQYF.